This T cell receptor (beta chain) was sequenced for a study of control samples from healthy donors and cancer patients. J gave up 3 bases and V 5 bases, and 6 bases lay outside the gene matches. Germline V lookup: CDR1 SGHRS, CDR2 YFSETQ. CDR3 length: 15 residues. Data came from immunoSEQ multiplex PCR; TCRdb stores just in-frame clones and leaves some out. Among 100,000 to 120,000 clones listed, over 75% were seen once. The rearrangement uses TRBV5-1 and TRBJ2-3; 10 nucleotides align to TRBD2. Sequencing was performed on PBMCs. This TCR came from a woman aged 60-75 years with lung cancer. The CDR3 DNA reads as TGCGCCAGCAGTGATACTAGCGGGGAAACAGATACGCAGTATTTT. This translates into CASSDTSGETDTQYF.